Described below is a single T cell receptor (beta chain) sequence and its context. Its specificity is unknown. Germline-derived CDR1 and CDR2 are KGHSH and LQKENI. After removal of 0 bases from V and 4 bases from J, the junction contained 5 bases not matched to a gene. This CDR3 comprises 15 residues. This sample was taken from a study of vaccination effects on CD4 cells after COVID-19. Here immunoSEQ multiplex PCR was the method, and the copy in TCRdb shows in-frame clones only, minus some. The data hold about 20,000 clones, with approximately 70% observed a single time. Antigen-specific CD4+ T cells were first expanded with viral peptide pools by the ViraFEST assay and only then sequenced. Scientists isolated CD4+ T cells after a roughly ten-day culture period ended. PBMC were cultured at under 2.5 million per well with 10 IU/ml IL-2 and 10 ug/ml peptides.

The J gene is TRBJ2-7, the V gene TRBV18; 8 bases align to TRBD2. The source of this sequence is a human donor who received a COVID-19 vaccine. The input for sequencing was CD4+ T cells from PBMCs cultured with HCoV-229E spike peptides, taken before COVID-19 vaccination. CDR3 DNA: TGTGCCAGCTCACCACCGGGACTAGGCGCATACGAGCAGTACTTC. Its protein is CASSPPGLGAYEQYF.